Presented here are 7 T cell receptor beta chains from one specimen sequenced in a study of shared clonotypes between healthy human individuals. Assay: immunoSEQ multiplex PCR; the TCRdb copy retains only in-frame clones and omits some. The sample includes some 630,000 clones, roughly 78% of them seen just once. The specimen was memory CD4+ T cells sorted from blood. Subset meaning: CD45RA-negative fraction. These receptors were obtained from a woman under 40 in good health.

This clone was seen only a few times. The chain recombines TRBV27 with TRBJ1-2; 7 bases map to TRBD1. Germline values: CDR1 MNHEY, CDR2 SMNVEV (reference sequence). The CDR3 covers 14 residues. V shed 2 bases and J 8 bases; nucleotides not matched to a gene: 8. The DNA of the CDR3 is TGTGCCAGCAGTTTAAAAGGGGGCTCGGGAGGCTACACCTTC. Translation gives CASSLKGGSGGYTF.

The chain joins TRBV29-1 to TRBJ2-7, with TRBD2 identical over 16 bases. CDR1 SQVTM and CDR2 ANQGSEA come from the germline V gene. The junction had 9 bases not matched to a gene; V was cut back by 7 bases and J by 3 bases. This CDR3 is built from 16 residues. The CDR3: CSAGAGLAGGGYEQYF. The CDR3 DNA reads TGCAGCGCCGGAGCGGGACTAGCGGGAGGGGGCTACGAGCAGTACTTC.

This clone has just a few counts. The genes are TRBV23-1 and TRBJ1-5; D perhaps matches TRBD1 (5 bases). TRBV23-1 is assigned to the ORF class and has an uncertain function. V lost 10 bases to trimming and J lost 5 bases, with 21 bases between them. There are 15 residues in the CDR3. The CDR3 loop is CATTGGTALDQPQHF. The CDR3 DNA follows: TGCGCCACGACCGGGGGTACAGCGCTAGATCAGCCCCAGCATTTT.

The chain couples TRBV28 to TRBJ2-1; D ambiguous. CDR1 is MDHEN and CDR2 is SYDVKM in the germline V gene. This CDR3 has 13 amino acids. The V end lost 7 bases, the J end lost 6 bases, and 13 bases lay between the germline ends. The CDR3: CASTLAGRNEQFF. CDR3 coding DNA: TGTGCCAGCACTCTCGCCGGGCGCAATGAGCAGTTCTTC.

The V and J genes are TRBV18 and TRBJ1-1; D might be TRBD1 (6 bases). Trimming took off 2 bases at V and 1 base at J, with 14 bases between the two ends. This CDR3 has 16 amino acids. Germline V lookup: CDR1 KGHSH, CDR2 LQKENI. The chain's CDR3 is CASSPNVGHRNTEAFF. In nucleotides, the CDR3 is TGTGCCAGCTCACCAAATGTGGGACATAGGAACACTGAAGCTTTCTTT.

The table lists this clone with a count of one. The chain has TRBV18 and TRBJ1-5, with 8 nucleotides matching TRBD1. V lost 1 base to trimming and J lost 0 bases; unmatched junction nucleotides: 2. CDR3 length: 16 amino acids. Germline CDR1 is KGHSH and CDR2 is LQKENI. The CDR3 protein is CASSPRQGNSNQPQHF. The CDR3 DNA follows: TGTGCCAGCTCACCACGACAGGGGAATAGCAATCAGCCCCAGCATTTT.

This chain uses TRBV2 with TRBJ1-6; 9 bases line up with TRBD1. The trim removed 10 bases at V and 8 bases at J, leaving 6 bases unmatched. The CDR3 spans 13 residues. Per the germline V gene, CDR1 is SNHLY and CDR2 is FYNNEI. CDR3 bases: TGTGCCACCCACGACAGGGGGTATTCACCCCTCCACTTT. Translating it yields CATHDRGYSPLHF.